The T cell receptor (beta chain) described here comes from a study of blood T cell repertoires in COVID-19. As for the study in general: Samples of COVID-19 (acute and convalescent) were obtained from the United States, Italy and Spain. PBMCs, B-cell-depleted T cells, or T cells provided the cDNA or gDNA that made up the material.

Original analysis: Estimated nucleated cell counts came from reference gene primer amplification. Libraries were prepared by immunoSEQ multiplex PCR; TCRdb keeps only in-frame clonotypes and omits some of them. V and J calls and clone size are those listed in that table; D and trimming were worked out from the DNA. The sample contains 250,000 to 300,000 clones, 86% of which appear only once. Seattle patients were enrolled during active infection and followed longitudinally. The CDR3 has 16 residues. Germline values: CDR1 MDHEN, CDR2 SYDVKM. V lost 5 bases and J lost 1, with 17 bases in between. This sequence joins TRBV28 and TRBJ1-1; D not resolved. Sequenced sample: peripheral blood. The clonotype was recovered from a woman between 65 and 79 years old with COVID-19, enrolled during active disease. CDR3 coding DNA: TGTGCCAGCAGTCTTCAGGCTTTCTGGGCGAACACTGAAGCTTTCTTT. Its translation: CASSLQAFWANTEAFF.